A selection of T cell receptor beta chains follows, all from one sample in a study of blood T cell repertoires in COVID-19. Sequencing was performed with immunoSEQ multiplex PCR; in TCRdb, only in-frame clones are kept and a portion is missing. The sample yields 300,000 to 400,000 clones, 80% to 90% seen once. Material for sequencing was peripheral blood. The source is a woman aged 50 to 65 with COVID-19, enrolled during active disease. CDR3s include the opening cysteine and the closing phenylalanine or tryptophan. A D gene is named only where the DNA matches it firmly. The listing skips clone size in some rows; elsewhere it reads once, few, many or a size class.

cdr3_aa | cdr3_nt | j_call | clone_size | d_call | v_call
CASSQAGTAYEQYF | TGTGCCAGCAGCCAGGCCGGGACAGCCTACGAGCAGTACTTC | TRBJ2-7 | NA | TRBD1 | TRBV3-1/TRBV3-2
CASTPAADRGTEAFF | TGTGCCAGCACTCCAGCAGCGGACAGGGGCACTGAAGCTTTCTTT | TRBJ1-1 | few | TRBD1 | TRBV2
CASSQEGRDSYNEQFF | TGCGCCAGCAGCCAAGAAGGGAGGGACTCCTACAATGAGCAGTTCTTC | TRBJ2-1 | NA | TRBD2 | TRBV4-1
CASSHSAPSRGDEKLFF | TGTGCCAGCTCACACTCGGCCCCGTCCAGGGGAGATGAAAAACTGTTTTTT | TRBJ1-4 | NA | NA | TRBV18
CASTRQATEAFF | TGTGCCAGCACCCGACAGGCCACTGAAGCTTTCTTT | TRBJ1-1 | NA | NA | TRBV19
CASTSYNEQFF | TGTGCCAGCACTAGCTACAATGAGCAGTTCTTC | TRBJ2-1 | NA | NA | TRBV2
CASSPSGRFGTGELFF | TGTGCCAGCAGCCCTAGCGGGAGATTCGGAACCGGGGAGCTGTTTTTT | TRBJ2-2 | NA | TRBD2 | TRBV2
CASRGGVANNSPLHF | TGCGCCAGCAGGGGAGGCGTTGCGAATAATTCACCCCTCCACTTT | TRBJ1-6 | NA | NA | TRBV4-3
CASSSGRFSSYEQYF | TGTGCCAGTAGTAGCGGGAGGTTCTCCTCCTACGAGCAGTACTTC | TRBJ2-7 | NA | TRBD2 | TRBV19
CASGRGLAGVSHEQFF | TGTGCTAGTGGTCGTGGACTAGCGGGAGTTAGCCATGAGCAGTTCTTC | TRBJ2-1 | NA | TRBD2 | TRBV12-5
CASSPRMTGSYNEQFF | TGTGCCAGCAGCCCGAGAATGACAGGCTCCTACAATGAGCAGTTCTTC | TRBJ2-1 | few | NA | TRBV5-4
CASSGPRTGDPDTQYF | TGTGCCAGTAGTGGCCCAAGGACAGGGGACCCAGATACGCAGTATTTT | TRBJ2-3 | once | TRBD1 | TRBV19
CASRPTSPVYEQYF | TGTGCCAGCAGACCTACGTCCCCTGTTTACGAGCAGTACTTC | TRBJ2-7 | NA | NA | TRBV6-5
CASSVGTGFWAFF | TGCGCCAGCAGCGTTGGAACAGGGTTTTGGGCTTTCTTT | TRBJ1-1 | NA | NA | TRBV4-1
CAISPGTGTNQPQHF | TGTGCCATCAGCCCGGGGACAGGGACAAATCAGCCCCAGCATTTT | TRBJ1-5 | NA | TRBD1 | TRBV10-3
CASSPKTGGVYNEQFF | TGTGCCAGCAGCCCCAAGACAGGGGGCGTCTACAATGAGCAGTTCTTC | TRBJ2-1 | NA | TRBD1 | TRBV5-4
CASIRVTGANVLTF | TGTGCCAGCATTCGGGTTACTGGGGCCAACGTCCTGACTTTC | TRBJ2-6 | NA | NA | TRBV2
CASSSPWWGQTGEAFF | TGTGCCAGCAGCTCCCCCTGGTGGGGGCAGACAGGGGAAGCTTTCTTT | TRBJ1-1 | NA | TRBD1 | TRBV5-6
CSVRTSGSPIGTYEQYF | TGCAGCGTCCGGACTAGCGGGAGTCCCATCGGAACCTACGAGCAGTACTTC | TRBJ2-7 | NA | TRBD2 | TRBV29-1
CASSLFRRQVLYSSGNTIYF | TGTGCCAGCAGCTTATTTCGACGACAGGTCCTCTACAGCTCTGGAAACACCATATATTTT | TRBJ1-3 | NA | NA | TRBV7-8
CASNRVHTQYF | TGTGCCAGTAACAGGGTGCATACGCAGTATTTT | TRBJ2-3 | NA | NA | TRBV6-5
CATSDSGVAYEQYF | TGTGCCACCAGTGACTCCGGGGTCGCCTACGAGCAGTACTTC | TRBJ2-7 | NA | NA | TRBV24-1
CATEGSSSYEQYF | TGTGCCACGGAGGGTTCCAGCTCCTACGAGCAGTACTTC | TRBJ2-7 | few | NA | TRBV7-8
CASSWGQLNTEAFF | TGTGCCAGCAGCTGGGGACAGTTGAACACTGAAGCTTTCTTT | TRBJ1-1 | NA | TRBD1 | TRBV5-5
CASSSGQGNGYTF | TGCGCCAGCAGCTCGGGACAGGGAAATGGCTACACCTTC | TRBJ1-2 | NA | TRBD1 | TRBV5-1
CSAHRRQGATYEQYF | TGCAGCGCTCATCGGCGGCAGGGGGCTACCTACGAGCAGTACTTC | TRBJ2-7 | NA | TRBD1 | TRBV29-1
CASSSLGGVTEAFF | TGTGCCAGCAGCTCCCTCGGGGGGGTGACTGAAGCTTTCTTT | TRBJ1-1 | once | NA | TRBV7-6
CASSQVLAGGWTGELFF | TGTGCCAGCAGTCAAGTCCTAGCGGGAGGTTGGACCGGGGAGCTGTTTTTT | TRBJ2-2 | NA | TRBD2 | TRBV7-3
CASSPPGGLNTEAFF | TGTGCCAGCTCCCCACCCGGCGGGCTGAACACTGAAGCTTTCTTT | TRBJ1-1 | NA | NA | TRBV18
CASSIGVSTFEETQYF | TGTGCCAGTAGTATCGGGGTCAGTACGTTTGAAGAGACCCAGTACTTC | TRBJ2-5 | NA | NA | TRBV19
CASSFRDRGRTGELFF | TGTGCCAGCAGTTTTCGGGACAGGGGTCGAACCGGGGAGCTGTTTTTT | TRBJ2-2 | NA | TRBD1 | TRBV27
CASSETGGWDTEAFF | TGTGCCAGCAGTGAGACCGGCGGGTGGGACACTGAAGCTTTCTTT | TRBJ1-1 | NA | NA | TRBV25-1
CASSLVGTTNEKLFF | TGTGCCAGCAGCTTAGTCGGGACAACTAATGAAAAACTGTTTTTT | TRBJ1-4 | NA | NA | TRBV7-2
CASSTSVAVSSYNEQFF | TGTGCCAGTAGTACCTCCGTAGCGGTAAGCTCCTACAATGAGCAGTTCTTC | TRBJ2-1 | NA | NA | TRBV19
CASSEIPSYSGANVLTF | TGTGCCAGCAGTGAAATCCCGTCCTACTCTGGGGCCAACGTCCTGACTTTC | TRBJ2-6 | NA | NA | TRBV6-1
CASSLRGRGQFYNSPLHF | TGTGCCAGCAGCTTAAGGGGCCGAGGACAGTTTTATAATTCACCCCTCCACTTT | TRBJ1-6 | NA | NA | TRBV11-2
CASSPASSGVSYEQYF | TGTGCCAGCAGCCCTGCCTCTAGCGGGGTATCCTACGAGCAGTACTTC | TRBJ2-7 | NA | TRBD2 | TRBV7-2
CASSPWTGLYEQYF | TGTGCCAGTAGTCCCTGGACAGGACTTTACGAGCAGTACTTC | TRBJ2-7 | NA | TRBD1 | TRBV19
CAISESGQGYYNEQFF | TGTGCCATCAGTGAGTCGGGTCAGGGTTACTACAATGAGCAGTTCTTC | TRBJ2-1 | NA | NA | TRBV10-3
CASSPPGVSGYNEQFF | TGTGCCAGCAGCCCCCCGGGGGTGAGCGGTTACAATGAGCAGTTCTTC | TRBJ2-1 | NA | NA | TRBV6-6
CASLRGGSSRQYF | TGTGCCAGCCTACGGGGCGGGAGTTCGAGGCAGTATTTT | TRBJ2-3 | NA | TRBD2 | TRBV19
CASSPMLTRTGTETQYF | TGTGCCAGCTCACCGATGTTAACGCGGACAGGGACAGAGACCCAGTACTTC | TRBJ2-5 | NA | TRBD1 | TRBV18